This T cell receptor (beta chain) was sequenced for a study of T cell repertoires in ileal Crohn's disease. TCRdb's copy holds only in-frame clones and misses some; the assay was immunoSEQ multiplex PCR. Altogether some 2,000 clones are present, roughly 87% being singletons, with the ten largest covering 6% to 7%. V was shortened by 8 bases and J by 3 bases, with 21 bases between the two germline ends. The CDR3 totals 16 residues. Germline CDR1 reads SGHTA; CDR2 reads FQGNSA. The TCR originated in an adult with Crohn's disease. The sequenced sample consisted of ileal tissue. The chain couples TRBV7-2 to TRBJ2-3; a possible D gene is TRBD2 (6 bases). Here the CDR3 DNA reads TGTGCCAGCCCACATAGATCGGGGCGGGAAACAGATACGCAGTATTTT. This translates into CASPHRSGRETDTQYF.